This entry lists 3 T cell receptor beta chains sequenced from one sample in a study of radiation and T cells in renal cell carcinoma. The assay was immunoSEQ multiplex PCR, and TCRdb's table has in-frame clones only and misses some. The data show some 21,000 clones, around half seen once. Treatment meaning: treatment-naive control, cytoreductive nephrectomy. The source material was tumor tissue, sampled from a patient whose treatment was nephrectomy without radiotherapy. Source of these receptors: a human donor with renal cell carcinoma.

This clone has only a few counts. V gene TRBV6-6 combines with J gene TRBJ1-6; 7 nucleotides match TRBD1. V was clipped by 5 bases and J by 6 bases; unmatched bases: 7. Germline V lookup: CDR1 MNHNY, CDR2 SVGAGI (reference sequence). This CDR3 is built from 15 residues. The CDR3 DNA follows: TGTGCCAGCAGTCATGGGACAGCCTTTAATTCACCCCTCCACTTT. Protein: CASSHGTAFNSPLHF.

This clone is labeled medium-sized (0.01 to 0.1%). The V gene is TRBV9, the J gene TRBJ1-1, with 8 bases lining up with TRBD1. With 3 bases clipped from V and 1 base from J, the junction kept 8 bases outside the gene matches. Germline V lookup: CDR1 SGDLS, CDR2 YYNGEE. The CDR3 runs to 16 residues. DNA for the CDR3: TGTGCCAGCAGCGCCCGGGGCGGACAGGGGAACACTGAAGCTTTCTTT. Residues: CASSARGGQGNTEAFF.

The chain links TRBV7-8 to TRBJ2-3; no clear D. V shed 2 bases and J shed 2 bases, with 11 bases lying between them. From germline, CDR1 is SGHVS and CDR2 FQNEAQ. This CDR3 is built from 15 residues. CDR3 in amino acids: CASSLRQHNTDTQYF. In nucleotides, the CDR3 is TGTGCCAGCAGCTTACGGCAACATAACACAGATACGCAGTATTTT.